These 8 T cell receptor beta chains share one sample of origin, sequenced in a study of blood T cell repertoires in COVID-19. Produced via immunoSEQ multiplex PCR; TCRdb's table is partial and in-frame only. Among approximately 400,000 clones listed, approximately 90% were seen once. Sequencing was done on a sample of PBMCs or T cells enriched from blood (not recorded which). The receptors shown here come from a woman aged 35 to 49 who had been exposed to COVID-19.

The chain recombines TRBV5-8 with TRBJ2-7; D might be TRBD1 (5 bases). CDR3 length equals 15 residues. Trimming stripped 4 bases from V and 5 bases from J, with 19 bases between. CDR1 and CDR2 from the germline V gene are SGHTS and YDEGEE. In DNA, the CDR3 is TGTGCCAGCAGCACAAGACAGACTTGGTGGGACGAGCAGTACTTC. As protein: CASSTRQTWWDEQYF. Together with reference TRBV5-8 and TRBJ2-7, the CDR3 gives the full variable domain: EAGVTQSPTHLIKTRGQQATLRCSPISGHTSVYWYQQALGLGLQFLLWYDEGEERNRGNFPPRFSGRQFPNYSSELNVNALELEDSALYLCASSTRQTWWDEQYFGPGTRLTVT.

This clone was counted a single time. The CDR3 region is CASSEWAGGRTDTQYF. CDR3 coding DNA: TGTGCCAGCAGTGAATGGGCGGGGGGACGGACAGATACGCAGTATTTT. V usage is TRBV25-1 and J usage is TRBJ2-3; 8 bases agree with TRBD2. Germline V gene lookup returns CDR1 MGHDK and CDR2 SYGVNS. V shed 1 base, J shed 3 bases, and the junction held 6 bases outside the gene matches. The CDR3 runs 16 residues.

The J gene is TRBJ2-6, the V gene TRBV7-9, with D maybe TRBD2 (5 bases). CDR3 size: 19 residues. The ends were cut back, 4 bases at V and 0 bases at J, with 19 bases in the middle. CDR1 and CDR2 (germline): SEHNR, FQNEAQ (reference sequence). The CDR3 here is CASSSEGFLSYSGANVLTF. CDR3 in DNA: TGTGCCAGCAGCTCAGAGGGATTTCTATCGTACTCTGGGGCCAACGTCCTGACTTTC.

The sample holds one count of this clone. This chain uses TRBV18 with TRBJ1-2; the D is unclear. CDR1 is KGHSH and CDR2 is LQKENI in the germline V gene. The CDR3 contains 15 residues. V was cut by 3 bases and J by 5 bases, with 16 bases left in between. CDR3 DNA sequence: TGTGCCAGCTCACCCATCGAGCGAGGAAGATATGGCTACACCTTC. It specifies CASSPIERGRYGYTF.

The chain links TRBV19 to TRBJ2-7, with TRBD2 as a possible D gene (6 bases). This CDR3 is built from 12 residues. Looked up from germline, CDR1 is LNHDA and CDR2 is SQIVND (reference sequence). The germline V and J ends were trimmed by 3 bases and 3 bases, with 6 bases remaining between them. For the CDR3, the DNA is TGTGCCAGTAGTATCGGGAGCTACGAGCAGTACTTC. Encoded protein: CASSIGSYEQYF.

The V gene is TRBV25-1, the J gene TRBJ1-1, with D unclear. Per germline, CDR1 MGHDK and CDR2 SYGVNS. Trimming cost V 7 bases and J 1 base, with 10 bases left between them. This CDR3 region has 13 residues. The CDR3 spells CASTLGWNTEAFF. Here the CDR3 DNA reads TGTGCCAGCACCCTAGGATGGAACACTGAAGCTTTCTTT. Variable domain in full (rest from reference TRBV25-1 and TRBJ1-1): EADIYQTPRYLVIGTGKKITLECSQTMGHDKMYWYQQDPGMELHLIHYSYGVNSTEKGDLSSESTVSRIRTEHFPLTLESARPSHTSQYLCASTLGWNTEAFFGQGTRLTVV.

The chain links TRBV7-3 to TRBJ1-6, with TRBD1 as a possible D gene (5 bases). Germline values: CDR1 SGHTA, CDR2 FQGTGA. The CDR3 totals 13 residues. Trimming took 5 bases from V and 7 from J, leaving 9 bases between them. The CDR3 bases are TGTGCCAGCAGCCAAAGACAGAATTCACCCCTCCACTTT. Encoded protein: CASSQRQNSPLHF.

The chain employs TRBV23-1 and TRBJ1-6; D remains ambiguous. Being an ORF, TRBV23-1 has a function that is uncertain. V was shortened by 1 base and J by 9 bases, with 13 bases between the two germline ends. CDR3 length: 15 residues. As DNA, the CDR3 is TGCGCCAGCAGTCAATTCGTCCGGTTCGGTTCACCCCTCCACTTT. Amino acids: CASSQFVRFGSPLHF.